The TCR beta chain described here comes from a study of cytomegalovirus exposure and HLA in healthy donors. General study points: Using a false discovery rate of 0.05, a later analysis showed that 16,000 or so TCR beta sequences were associated with HLA alleles. Later analysis suggested links between common viral pathogens and several top significant clusters.

Primers: 60 Vbeta forward and 13 Jbeta reverse. Only in-frame clones appear in the TCRdb table, and some are missing; sequencing was by immunoSEQ multiplex PCR. The sample lists around 140,000 clones, 65% to 80% occurring once. The count of this clone is one. What it recognizes is unknown. CDR3 length: 13 amino acids. V was trimmed by 5 bases and J by 8 bases, leaving 15 bases between them. Germline CDR1 is LNHDA and CDR2 is SQIVND (reference sequence). The sample comprised PBMCs. V and J are TRBV19 and TRBJ1-2; D possibly corresponds to TRBD1 (6 bases). This clonotype originated in a young woman in good health and CMV-seronegative. CDR3 region: CASSLGRGRGYTF. Here the CDR3 DNA reads TGTGCCAGTAGTTTGGGCAGGGGTAGAGGCTACACCTTC.